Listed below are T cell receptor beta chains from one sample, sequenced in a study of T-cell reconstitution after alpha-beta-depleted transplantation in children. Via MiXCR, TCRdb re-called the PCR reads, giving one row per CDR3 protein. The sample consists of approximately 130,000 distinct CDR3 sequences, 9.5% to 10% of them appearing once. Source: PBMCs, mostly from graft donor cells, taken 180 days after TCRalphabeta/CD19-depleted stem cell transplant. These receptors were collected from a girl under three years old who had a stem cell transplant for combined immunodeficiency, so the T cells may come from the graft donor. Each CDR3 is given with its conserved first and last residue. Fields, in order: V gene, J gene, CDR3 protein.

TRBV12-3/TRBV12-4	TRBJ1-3	CASSPTGGRTGNTIYF
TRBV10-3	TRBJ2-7	CAISLLSGGVLGEQYF
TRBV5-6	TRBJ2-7	CASSSPGQGSYEQYF
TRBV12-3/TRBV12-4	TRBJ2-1	CASRRSMTSGVYNEQFF
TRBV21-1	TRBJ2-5	CGEETQYF
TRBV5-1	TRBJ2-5	CASSLGGGGVGETQYF
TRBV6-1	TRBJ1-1	CASSDRMNTEAFF
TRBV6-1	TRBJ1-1	CASSEVAGTEAFF
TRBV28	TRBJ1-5	CASFGSRGNQPQHF
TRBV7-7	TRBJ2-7	CASSSSTKDQATTYEQYF
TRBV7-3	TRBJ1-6	CASSLAGANSPLHF
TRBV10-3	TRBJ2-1	CAISEMGQGFYNEQFF
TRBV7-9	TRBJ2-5	CASSFGTYQETQYF
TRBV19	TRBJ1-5	CASGPISGANQPQHF
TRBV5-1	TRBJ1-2	CASSLAVGSNYGYTF
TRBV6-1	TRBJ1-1	CASSKHRANTEAFF
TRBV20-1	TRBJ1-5	CSARATGQPQHF
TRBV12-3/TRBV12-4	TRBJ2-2	CASSLRGMDTGELFF
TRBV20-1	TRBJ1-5	CSARSMKGPAKGNQPQHF
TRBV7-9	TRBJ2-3	CASSALSTDTQYF
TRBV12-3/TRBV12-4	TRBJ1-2	CATRDRGNYGYTF
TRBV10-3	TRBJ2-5	CAISLSGTGVPGQETQYF
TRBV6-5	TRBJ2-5	CASSLQGQETQYF
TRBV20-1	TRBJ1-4	CSARDPEAPTNEKLFF
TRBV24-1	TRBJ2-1	CATSEPFDPSSYNEQFF
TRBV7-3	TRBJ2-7	CASSSWAGAGEQYF